This TCR beta chain comes out of a study of identical twins. This clonotype was recorded a few times. One entry per CDR3 protein results from TCRdb running MiXCR on the 5' RACE reads. Of about 570,000 distinct CDR3 sequences in the sample, roughly 9.5% were seen once. The same data also went into a second study, on yellow fever vaccine responses in identical twins.

The source is a woman aged 18-29 years in good health. Input material: PBMCs.

The CDR3 bases are TGTGCCAGCAGTTATTCCCCCCGACAGACAGTTTATGACTACAATGAGCAGTTCTTC. It codes for CASSYSPRQTVYDYNEQFF. The rearrangement links TRBV6-9 to TRBJ2-1; a weak D match, TRBD1 (5 bases). This CDR3 has 19 amino acids. Deletions cut 0 bases from V and 3 bases from J, with 21 bases between. Germline loops: CDR1 MNHGY, CDR2 SVAAGI.